This passage covers 26 T cell receptor beta chains from one sample sequenced in a study of cytomegalovirus exposure and HLA in healthy donors. The PCR used 60 Vbeta and 13 Jbeta primers. Some clones are missing from TCRdb's copy, which holds only in-frame ones; the method was immunoSEQ multiplex PCR. The sample contains 160,000 or so clones, 75% to 85% of which appear only once. The specimen sequenced was PBMCs. All receptors derive from a woman in her late teens or twenties in good health and CMV-seropositive.

This clone was seen a few times. This sequence joins TRBV6-5 and TRBJ1-1, with 11 bases fitting TRBD1. This CDR3 has 14 residues. V dropped 6 bases and J dropped 4; count of bases not matched to a gene: 4. From germline, CDR1 is MNHEY and CDR2 SVGAGI. The chain's CDR3 is CASRAGTGGTEAFF. CDR3 in DNA: TGTGCCAGCAGGGCCGGGACAGGGGGCACTGAAGCTTTCTTT.

The V call is TRBV2, the J call TRBJ1-1; 9 nucleotides align to TRBD1. Germline CDR1 and CDR2: SNHLY and FYNNEI. This CDR3 spans 13 amino acids. V shed 8 bases and J 7 bases; nucleotides not matched to a gene: 8. The CDR3 reads CASHSGTGFEAFF. DNA for the CDR3: TGTGCCAGCCACTCCGGGACAGGGTTTGAAGCTTTCTTT.

The J gene is TRBJ2-7, the V gene TRBV10-3, with TRBD2 identical over 11 bases. Unmatched junction bases numbered 5, after V lost 0 bases and J lost 1 base. Germline CDR1 ENHRY, CDR2 SYGVKD. The CDR3 spans 17 residues. The CDR3 is CAISESATSGGSYEQYF. The CDR3 nucleotides are TGTGCCATCAGTGAGTCCGCCACTAGCGGGGGTTCCTACGAGCAGTACTTC.

The chain couples TRBV7-9 to TRBJ2-3; the match to TRBD1 covers 7 bases. The CDR3 consists of 14 residues. V shed 11 bases, J shed 5 bases, and the junction held 13 bases outside the gene matches. CDR1 is SEHNR and CDR2 is FQNEAQ in the germline V gene (reference sequence). The CDR3: CAGRKGAFGDTQYF. DNA for the CDR3: TGTGCCGGGCGGAAGGGGGCGTTTGGAGATACGCAGTATTTT.

The rearrangement uses TRBV19 and TRBJ1-1; unclear D gene. The V and J ends lost 5 bases and 3 bases respectively, with 10 bases between them. In germline, CDR1 is LNHDA, CDR2 SQIVND (reference sequence). The CDR3 is 13 amino acids. Here the CDR3 DNA reads TGTGCCAGTAGTCCAAGCCCCGACACTGAAGCTTTCTTT. Its protein is CASSPSPDTEAFF.

The chain combines TRBV11-3 with TRBJ2-2, with TRBD2 matching over 8 bases. V was pared by 2 bases and J by 5 bases, with 13 bases of the junction left unmatched. This CDR3 region has 18 residues. The germline V gene encodes CDR1 SGHNT and CDR2 YENEEA. CDR3 sequence reads: CASSLTAWAGGTTGELFF. Written as DNA, the CDR3 is TGTGCCAGCAGCTTAACCGCGTGGGCGGGGGGAACGACCGGGGAGCTGTTTTTT.

V usage is TRBV14 and J usage is TRBJ2-7; the match to TRBD1 covers 7 bases. Germline V lookup: CDR1 SGHDN, CDR2 FVKESK. V lost 3 bases and J lost 1; bases outside the gene matches: 6. This CDR3 contains 15 residues. The DNA of the CDR3 is TGTGCCAGCAGCCACGATAACAGGGGATCCTACGAGCAGTACTTC. It specifies CASSHDNRGSYEQYF.

As to this clone: The junction departs from germline at one end; a sequencing error may be responsible. V and J are TRBV7-9 and TRBJ2-3; a possible D gene is TRBD1 (5 bases). Germline V lookup: CDR1 SEHNR, CDR2 FQNEAQ (reference sequence). The CDR3 runs to 13 residues. Written as DNA, the CDR3 is TGTGCCAGCAGCTTTGGGGCGGAGTGGGGCCTAAATTTT. It specifies CASSFGAEWGLNF.

The chain recombines TRBV11-3 with TRBJ1-1; D unresolved. Germline CDR1 reads SGHNT; CDR2 reads YENEEA. This CDR3 spans 13 amino acids. Trimming removed 1 base from V and 11 bases from J, with 14 bases in between. CDR3 nucleotides: TGTGCCAGCAGCTTAGGAGGTCGGAGCCATGCTTTCTTT. It encodes CASSLGGRSHAFF. The full variable domain, completed using reference TRBV11-3 and TRBJ1-1, is EAGVVQSPRYKIIEKKQPVAFWCNPISGHNTLYWYLQNLGQGPELLIRYENEEAVDDSQLPKDRFSAERLKGVDSTLKIQPAELGDSAVYLCASSLGGRSHAFFGQGTRLTVV.

The CDR3 sequence: CASSLDSSQGTGELFF. CDR3 in DNA: TGTGCCAGCAGCCTCGACTCCTCCCAGGGGACCGGGGAGCTGTTTTTT. The chain is built from TRBV6-6 and TRBJ2-2, with a tentative D call TRBD1 (6 bases). The length of the CDR3 is 16 residues. Germline CDR1 reads MNHNY; CDR2 reads SVGAGI (reference sequence). The V end was cut by 6 bases, the J end by 5 bases, with 19 bases between.

The sample holds one count of this clone. The rearrangement uses TRBV6-5 and TRBJ2-1, with 10 bases lining up with TRBD2. The CDR3 has 15 residues. The germline V gene has CDR1 MNHEY and CDR2 SVGAGI. V gave up 0 bases and J gave up 9 bases; unmatched junction bases: 5. CDR3 nucleotide sequence: TGTGCCAGCAGTTACTCGAAGGGACTAGCGCTTGAGCAGTTCTTC. Translation: CASSYSKGLALEQFF.

The chain has TRBV27 and TRBJ2-6, with 9 positions matching TRBD1. The CDR3 spans 17 residues. Germline V CDR1 and CDR2: MNHEY, SMNVEV (reference sequence). V shed 5 bases and J 0 bases; nucleotides not matched to a gene: 5. In DNA form, the CDR3 reads TGTGCCAGCAGTGGGGACAGGGCCCTCTCTGGGGCCAACGTCCTGACTTTC. Its protein product is CASSGDRALSGANVLTF.

The chain recombines TRBV19 with TRBJ1-2, with D possibly being TRBD1 (6 bases). Trimming stripped 2 bases from V and 2 bases from J, with 15 bases between. Germline V gene sequence: CDR1 LNHDA, CDR2 SQIVND (reference sequence). The CDR3 is 16 amino acids. CDR3 DNA sequence: TGTGCCAGTAGTATACCCTCGGGACACCAGAACTATGGCTACACCTTC. This translates into CASSIPSGHQNYGYTF.

The chain uses TRBV5-4 and TRBJ2-7, with 14 bases identical to TRBD2. V gave up 4 bases and J gave up 4 bases; unmatched junction bases: 13. Per the germline V gene, CDR1 is SGHNT and CDR2 is YYREEE (reference sequence). This CDR3 spans 18 amino acids. The DNA of the CDR3 is TGTGCCAGCAGCGTCTTTTTCGGACTAGCGGGGGGCGGGTACGAGCAGTACTTC. It codes for CASSVFFGLAGGGYEQYF. Combining the CDR3 with reference TRBV5-4 and TRBJ2-7 gives the whole variable domain ETGVTQSPTHLIKTRGQQVTLRCSSQSGHNTVSWYQQALGQGPQFIFQYYREEENGRGNFPPRFSGLQFPNYSSELNVNALELDDSALYLCASSVFFGLAGGGYEQYFGPGTRLTVT.

The rearrangement links TRBV10-2 to TRBJ2-7, with a tentative D call TRBD2 (5 bases). The CDR3 has 16 amino acids. Germline CDR1 WSHSY, CDR2 SAAADI. The ends were cut back, 4 bases at V and 3 bases at J, with 19 bases in the middle. The CDR3 loop is CASSGSPGNSLYEQYF. As DNA, the CDR3 is TGCGCCAGCAGTGGGTCTCCGGGGAACTCTCTCTACGAGCAGTACTTC.

This chain uses TRBV4-2 with TRBJ2-4; 9 bases are shared with TRBD2. Trimming cost V 0 bases and J 4 bases; bases outside gene matches: 1. The CDR3 spans 15 residues. CDR1 is LGHNA and CDR2 is YNFKEQ in the germline V gene. The CDR3, as DNA: TGTGCCAGCAGCCAAGATGCGGGGGGGAAAAACATTCAGTACTTC. Its translation is CASSQDAGGKNIQYF.

This chain joins TRBV11-2 and TRBJ2-3, with 7 bases that match TRBD2. Looked up from germline, CDR1 is SGHAT and CDR2 is FQNNGV. After removal of 5 bases from V and 9 bases from J, the junction contained 8 bases not matched to a gene. This CDR3 has 13 residues. The CDR3 loop is CASSRGVEGTQYF. Written as DNA, the CDR3 is TGTGCCAGCAGCCGGGGGGTCGAGGGCACGCAGTATTTT. Full variable domain (missing parts from reference TRBV11-2 and TRBJ2-3): EAGVAQSPRYKIIEKRQSVAFWCNPISGHATLYWYQQILGQGPKLLIQFQNNGVVDDSQLPKDRFSAERLKGVDSTLKIQPAKLEDSAVYLCASSRGVEGTQYFGPGTRLTVL.

This clone was seen more than once but under ten times. The chain recombines TRBV6-6 with TRBJ1-2; D remains ambiguous. Germline CDR1 reads MNHNY; CDR2 reads SVGAGI (reference sequence). The CDR3 consists of 13 residues. The V and J ends lost 6 bases and 0 bases respectively, with 8 bases between them. The CDR3: CASSPTANYGYTF. The CDR3 DNA is TGTGCCAGCAGCCCTACAGCTAACTATGGCTACACCTTC.

The sample holds a few counts of this clone. V is TRBV6-1 and J is TRBJ1-5, with a possible D match to TRBD1 (5 bases). The CDR3 covers 14 residues. Trimming removed 2 bases at V and 6 bases at J, with 11 bases between. Germline V gives CDR1 MNHNS, CDR2 SASEGT. The CDR3, as DNA: TGTGCCAGCAGTGAATTGGGGGAGGCTCAGCCCCAGCATTTT. As protein: CASSELGEAQPQHF.

This clone was counted a single time. The V gene is TRBV7-9, the J gene TRBJ2-3, with 11 bases fitting TRBD2. Trimming removed 4 bases from V and 5 bases from J; junction bases left unmatched: 2. Germline values: CDR1 SEHNR, CDR2 FQNEAQ (reference sequence). CDR3 length equals 14 residues. The CDR3, as DNA: TGTGCCAGCAGCTCAGGGACTAGCGGAGATACGCAGTATTTT. Its protein product is CASSSGTSGDTQYF.

The chain has TRBV10-3 and TRBJ1-5; D uncertain. The V gene's germline CDR1 is ENHRY and CDR2 SYGVKD. Trimming pared 2 bases from V and 5 bases from J, leaving 4 bases between. CDR3 length: 12 residues. The CDR3 loop is CAISEPDQPQHF. CDR3 nucleotide sequence: TGTGCCATCAGTGAGCCTGATCAGCCCCAGCATTTT.

The CDR3 reads CASSQDPRGRENGYTF. CDR3 nucleotides: TGTGCCAGCAGCCAAGATCCCCGGGGAAGGGAAAATGGCTACACCTTC. The rearrangement joins TRBV4-2 to TRBJ1-2; D ambiguous. V was cut by 0 bases and J by 6 bases, with 17 bases left in between. Per germline, CDR1 LGHNA and CDR2 YNFKEQ. This CDR3 comprises 16 residues.

V and J are TRBV4-3 and TRBJ2-1, with 10 bases identical to TRBD2. After removal of 2 bases from V and 7 bases from J, the junction contained 11 bases not matched to a gene. The CDR3 is made up of 17 amino acids. From germline, CDR1 is LGHNA and CDR2 YSLEER. The CDR3: CASSQQGLAGAWNEQFF. CDR3 sequence (DNA): TGCGCCAGCAGCCAACAAGGGCTAGCGGGGGCCTGGAATGAGCAGTTCTTC.

This clone was observed once. The rearrangement uses TRBV7-2 and TRBJ2-1; a possible D gene is TRBD2 (5 bases). The germline gives CDR1 SGHTA, CDR2 FQGNSA. V lost 1 base, J lost 0 bases, and 7 bases lay in between. CDR3 length: 15 residues. The CDR3 here is CASSLVGSSYNEQFF. The CDR3 coding sequence is TGTGCCAGCAGCTTAGTGGGGAGCTCCTACAATGAGCAGTTCTTC. Complete variable domain (other parts from reference TRBV7-2 and TRBJ2-1): GAGVSQSPSNKVTEKGKDVELRCDPISGHTALYWYRQSLGQGLEFLIYFQGNSAPDKSGLPSDRFSAERTGGSVSTLTIQRTQQEDSAVYLCASSLVGSSYNEQFFGPGTRLTVL.

Regarding this clone: The junction does not match germline at one end; this may be a read error. J is TRBJ1-5 and V is TRBV5-1; no definite D call. This CDR3 region has 13 residues. Germline assignment: CDR1 SGHRS and CDR2 YFSETQ. CDR3 in amino acids: CASSLRGDKPQHF. The CDR3, as DNA: TGTGCCAGCAGCTTGCGGGGTGATAAGCCCCAGCATTTT.

The CDR3 sequence: CASEGGGALYNEQFF. In DNA form, the CDR3 reads TGTGCCAGCGAGGGAGGGGGGGCGCTCTACAATGAGCAGTTCTTC. This chain joins TRBV6-1 and TRBJ2-1; tentatively, D is TRBD2 (7 bases). V was pared by 8 bases and J by 3 bases, with 17 bases between. The CDR3 spans 15 residues. Germline CDR1 and CDR2: MNHNS and SASEGT.